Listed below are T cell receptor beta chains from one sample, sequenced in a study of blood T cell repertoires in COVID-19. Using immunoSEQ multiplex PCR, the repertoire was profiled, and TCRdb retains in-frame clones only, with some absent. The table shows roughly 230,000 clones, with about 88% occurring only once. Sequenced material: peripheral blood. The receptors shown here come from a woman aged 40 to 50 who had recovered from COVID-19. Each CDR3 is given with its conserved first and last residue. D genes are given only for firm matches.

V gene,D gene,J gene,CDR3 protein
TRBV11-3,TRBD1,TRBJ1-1,CASTARGPEAFF
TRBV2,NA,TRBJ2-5,CASNLKEGETQYF
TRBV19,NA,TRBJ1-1,CASSTWTASSNTEAFF
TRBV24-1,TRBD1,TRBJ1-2,CATLGQEEQGYTF
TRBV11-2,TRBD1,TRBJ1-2,CASSLVRGLHGYTF
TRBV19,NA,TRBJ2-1,CASSGSIVRYNEQFF
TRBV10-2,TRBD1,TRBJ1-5,CASSEAAGTDSNQPQHF
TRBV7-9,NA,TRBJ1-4,CASSPSETAIKLFF
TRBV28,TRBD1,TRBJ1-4,CASSSPGQSNEKLFF
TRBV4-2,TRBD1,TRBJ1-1,CASSQTGTGNTEAFF
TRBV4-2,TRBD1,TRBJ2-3,CASSQGPKTGSTDTQYF
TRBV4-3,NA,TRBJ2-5,CASSQDGGGAGETQYF
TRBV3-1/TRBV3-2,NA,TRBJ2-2,CASSLLQGSGELFF
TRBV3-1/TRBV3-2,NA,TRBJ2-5,CASSQGGVETQYF
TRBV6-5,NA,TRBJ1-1,CASSHRRLAEAFF
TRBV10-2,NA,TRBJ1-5,CASSVATGNQPQHF
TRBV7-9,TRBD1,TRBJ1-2,CASSSPDRGHYGYTF
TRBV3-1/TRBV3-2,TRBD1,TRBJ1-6,CASSPQGFGNSPLHF
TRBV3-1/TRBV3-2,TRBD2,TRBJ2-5,CASSQDLAGSGETQYF
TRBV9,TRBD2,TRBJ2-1,CASSVGGTSGHIEQFF
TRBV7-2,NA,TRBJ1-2,CASSLVGGSNNYGYTF
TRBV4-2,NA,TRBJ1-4,CASSQASGRPNEKLFF
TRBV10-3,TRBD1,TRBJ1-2,CAISKTGAGGYTF
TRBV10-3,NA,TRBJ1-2,CAIRVGENDGYTF
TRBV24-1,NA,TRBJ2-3,CATSDVGASGTDTQYF
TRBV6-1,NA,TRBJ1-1,CASSEIGTPNTEAFF
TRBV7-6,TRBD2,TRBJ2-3,CASTLAGASVDTQYF
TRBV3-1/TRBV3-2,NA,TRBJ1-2,CASSPQGGGDYTF
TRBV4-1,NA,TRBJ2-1,CASSQAPGVNEQFF
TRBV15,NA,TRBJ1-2,CATRTPGAYGYTF
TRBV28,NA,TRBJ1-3,CASSLGREDTIYF
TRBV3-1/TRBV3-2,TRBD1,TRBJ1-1,CASSRTGGDTEAFF
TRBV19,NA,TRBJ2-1,CASSVSGTGDPNEQFF
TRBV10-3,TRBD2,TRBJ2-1,CATRLAGYEQFF
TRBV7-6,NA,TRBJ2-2,CASSLVQGNTGELFF
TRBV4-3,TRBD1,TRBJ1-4,CASSQSEGQGNEKLFF
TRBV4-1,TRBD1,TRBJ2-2,CASSQPGQGGGELFF
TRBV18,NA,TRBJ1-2,CASSQRTPGVNYGYTF
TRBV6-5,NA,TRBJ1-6,CASSYGGPDNSPLHF
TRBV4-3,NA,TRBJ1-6,CASSPRASSYNSPLHF
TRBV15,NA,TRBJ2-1,CATSFLVDSTLNNEQFF
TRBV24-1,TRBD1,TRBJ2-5,CATSDRQGSETQYF
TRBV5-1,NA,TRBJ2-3,CASSHGMSTDTQYF
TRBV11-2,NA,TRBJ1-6,CASSSQVAPLHF
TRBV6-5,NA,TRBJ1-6,CASSYKYDSPLHF
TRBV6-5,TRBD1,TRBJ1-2,CASSYSQGAGYTF